These 5 T cell receptor beta chains originate from one sample sequenced in a study of regulatory T cells in long-lasting Graves disease. Time point described: persistent/refractory GD, antithyroid drugs over 5 years with positive TRAb. With RNA extracted from PBMCs as input, the TCR library was made. Relying on iRepertoire HTBI primers and Arm-PCR of CDR3 regions, the team built TCR beta libraries. A single record per CDR3 protein comes from TCRdb applying MiXCR to the multiplex PCR reads. This table has roughly 500,000 distinct CDR3 sequences, less than 25% appearing once. The source was peripheral blood mononuclear cells (PBMCs), collected when the disease was refractory, from a patient treated with antithyroid drugs. The receptors stem from a female donor with Graves disease.

The gene calls are TRBV5-1 and TRBJ1-2; 10 bases agree with TRBD1. The V and J ends lost 1 base and 3 bases, in that order; junction bases with no gene match: 3. The CDR3 consists of 15 residues. The germline V gene encodes CDR1 SGHRS and CDR2 YFSETQ. CDR3 region: CASSLTGQGDYGYTF. In nucleotides, the CDR3 is TGCGCCAGCAGCTTGACAGGACAGGGGGACTATGGCTACACCTTC. The full variable domain, rest sourced from reference TRBV5-1 and TRBJ1-2, is KAGVTQTPRYLIKTRGQQVTLSCSPISGHRSVSWYQQTPGQGLQFLFEYFSETQRNKGNFPGRFSGRQFSNSRSEMNVSTLELGDSALYLCASSLTGQGDYGYTFGSGTRLTVV.

This clonotype was detected many times. This chain joins TRBV6-5 and TRBJ2-7; D gene unclear. The CDR3 is 14 amino acids. V gave up 2 bases and J gave up 4 bases, with 12 bases separating them. Germline lookup yields CDR1 MNHEY and CDR2 SVGAGI. CDR3 residues: CASSYGLGDYEQYF. The CDR3 nucleotides read TGTGCCAGCAGTTACGGGCTAGGAGATTACGAGCAGTACTTC.

The chain has TRBV5-1 and TRBJ2-1; no reliable D call. CDR1 is SGHRS, CDR2 YFSETQ, per germline. This CDR3 is built from 13 residues. V lost 4 bases to trimming and J lost 9 bases, with 14 bases between them. The CDR3 DNA reads as TGCGCCAGCAGCGTGTCCAGGATTGGTGAGCAGTTCTTC. It translates to CASSVSRIGEQFF.

In its sample, this clonotype was seen many times. The chain combines TRBV5-1 with TRBJ2-7; TRBD1 might be the D (5 bases). Trimming left V 5 bases short and J 2 bases short, with 14 bases between. The CDR3 length is 14 residues. The germline CDR1 and CDR2 sequences are SGHRS and YFSETQ. The CDR3 region is CASSPETATYEQYF. CDR3 nucleotides: TGCGCCAGCAGTCCTGAGACAGCCACCTACGAGCAGTACTTC.

This clonotype was recorded many times. The V and J genes are TRBV2 and TRBJ2-5; D gene ambiguous. V lost 6 bases and J 2 bases, leaving 22 bases between the germline ends. CDR1 SNHLY and CDR2 FYNNEI come from the germline V gene. The CDR3 sequence is 17 residues long. CDR3 loop: CASSQLLGRPNQETQYF. CDR3 DNA: TGTGCCAGCAGCCAACTCCTGGGCAGGCCGAATCAAGAGACCCAGTACTTC.